This entry lists 7 T cell receptor beta chains sequenced from one sample in a study of cytomegalovirus exposure and HLA in healthy donors. Both 60 Vbeta primers and 13 Jbeta primers went into the PCR. Libraries were prepared by immunoSEQ multiplex PCR; TCRdb keeps only in-frame clonotypes and omits some of them. The data show 55,000 to 70,000 clones, 75% to 85% seen once. The specimen sequenced was PBMCs. Every receptor here comes from a male donor in good health and CMV-seronegative.

This clone was seen only once. No conserved phenylalanine or tryptophan is present at the end of the CDR3, so a read error is the likely explanation. This chain connects TRBV10-3 to TRBJ2-7; the D gene is possibly TRBD2 (5 bases). The germline V gene has CDR1 ENHRY and CDR2 SYGVKD. This CDR3 spans 16 amino acids. V lost 0 bases and J 0 bases, leaving 12 bases between the germline ends. DNA for the CDR3: TGTGCCATCAGTGAGTCCGTTTCGCTAGCCTCCTACGAGCAGTACCTC. Protein sequence: CAISESVSLASYEQYL.

V usage is TRBV30 and J usage is TRBJ1-3; D might be TRBD1 (5 bases). Germline lookup yields CDR1 GTSNPN and CDR2 SVGIG (reference sequence). This CDR3 has 16 amino acids. Trimming cost V 0 bases and J 2 bases, with 14 bases left between them. The CDR3 DNA follows: TGTGCCTGGAGTGTACATCTTAGGGGTACTGGAAACACCATATATTTT. This encodes CAWSVHLRGTGNTIYF.

The chain is built from TRBV7-2 and TRBJ1-4, with D hard to call. CDR1 SGHTA and CDR2 FQGNSA come from the germline V gene. Trimming pared 1 base from V and 2 bases from J, leaving 8 bases between. This CDR3 spans 15 amino acids. The CDR3 DNA sequence: TGTGCCAGCAGCTTAGAGAGTACGACTAATGAAAAACTGTTTTTT. Translation gives CASSLESTTNEKLFF. The variable domain in full, completed from reference TRBV7-2 and TRBJ1-4, reads GAGVSQSPSNKVTEKGKDVELRCDPISGHTALYWYRQSLGQGLEFLIYFQGNSAPDKSGLPSDRFSAERTGGSVSTLTIQRTQQEDSAVYLCASSLESTTNEKLFFGSGTQLSVL.

V gene TRBV6-1 combines with J gene TRBJ1-2; D is unresolved. The CDR3 consists of 15 residues. Trimming left V 3 bases short and J 6 bases short, with 17 bases between. The germline V gene has CDR1 MNHNS and CDR2 SASEGT. The CDR3 DNA reads TGTGCCAGCAGTGAGATCCAGGAGGCAGTGGATGGCTACACCTTC. This codes for CASSEIQEAVDGYTF.

The V call is TRBV7-2, the J call TRBJ2-5; 7 nucleotides agree with TRBD1. The CDR3 is made up of 14 amino acids. V dropped 5 bases and J dropped 6; count of bases not matched to a gene: 9. CDR1 and CDR2 (germline): SGHTA, FQGNSA. The CDR3 region has the DNA TGTGCCAGCAGCCTCCGACAGGGCCAGCAGACCCAGTACTTC. This codes for CASSLRQGQQTQYF.

In this sample, this clone turned up a few times. This chain joins TRBV6-5 and TRBJ2-5; a weak D match, TRBD1 (6 bases). The DNA end is more similar to TRBJ2-7, so the J call may be wrong. Germline V gives CDR1 MNHEY, CDR2 SVGAGI. This CDR3 has 14 amino acids. The CDR3 is CASSYSGTSYEQYF. The CDR3 DNA follows: TGTGCCAGCAGTTACTCCGGGACATCTTACGAGCAGTACTTC.

The chain employs TRBV27 and TRBJ1-4, with TRBD1 matching over 9 bases. The V segment lost 4 bases and the J segment 8 bases; nucleotides outside the gene matches: 8. There are 15 residues in the CDR3. Germline V gene sequence: CDR1 MNHEY, CDR2 SMNVEV (reference sequence). The CDR3 DNA reads as TGTGCCAGCAGTTCGATGGGACAGGGATTCGAAAAACTGTTTTTT. It is translated as CASSSMGQGFEKLFF.